This TCR beta chain was captured in a study of T cell repertoires in cytomegalovirus infection (dated by TCRdb to the late 2010s). Regarding the research as a whole: Recently identified HLA-C-restricted CMV epitopes, whose presentation resists viral immunomodulation, were targeted by peptide stimulations together with well-studied HLA-B-restricted epitopes. Donor HLA type was relevant to the analysis, as public TCR beta signatures indicated carriage of CMV infection together with the matching HLA type. What the authors observed across the whole study: The ex vivo response was dominated by HLA-C-restricted CMV-specific TCR beta clonotypes, and the single most frequent clonotype in two of eight donors was supplied by these HLA-C-restricted clonotypes. Carriers of CMV infection plus the relevant HLA type were discriminated by the cumulative frequency of public TCR beta family members in the study cohort and in an independent roughly 380-donor cohort.

Sequencing was performed on an Illumina HiSeq 1500. The public sequencing data were trimmed at Q25 with fastp and processed into clonotypes with MiXCR by TCRdb, which kept only in-frame beta chains. Identical CDR3 proteins give one entry, which carries the most common genes and DNA. This sample gives around 900,000 distinct CDR3 sequences in total; roughly 30% of them show up just once. The ten largest account for about an eighth of the sample. Reading the label with the study, this specimen's treatment or condition is: in vitro stimulation with specific CMV peptide epitopes to enrich CMV-specific T cells. The germline V gene specifies ENHRY as CDR1 and SYGVKD as CDR2. Counted from cysteine to phenylalanine, this CDR3 has 14 amino acids. The sequence is cut down to CDR3 DNA, 42 bases in frame from base 1. V and J are truncated by 3 bases and 2 bases respectively, leaving an intervening sequence of 10 bases.

As for this clonotype: What this receptor recognizes is not known. No base-level quality is on record; no much larger clone is a single base apart.

This receptor was obtained from a human donor in good health (CMV status not recorded). Some clones in this sample may be carry-over from other donors' samples. The sample consisted of cultured CD8+ T cells from PBMCs, taken from culture after CMV antigen stimulation. The chain was built from TRBV10-3 and TRBJ1-1; too little of a D gene remains to name it. CDR3 reads: CAISEDKVNTEAFF. The nucleotides are TGTGCCATCAGTGAAGATAAAGTTAACACTGAAGCTTTCTTT.